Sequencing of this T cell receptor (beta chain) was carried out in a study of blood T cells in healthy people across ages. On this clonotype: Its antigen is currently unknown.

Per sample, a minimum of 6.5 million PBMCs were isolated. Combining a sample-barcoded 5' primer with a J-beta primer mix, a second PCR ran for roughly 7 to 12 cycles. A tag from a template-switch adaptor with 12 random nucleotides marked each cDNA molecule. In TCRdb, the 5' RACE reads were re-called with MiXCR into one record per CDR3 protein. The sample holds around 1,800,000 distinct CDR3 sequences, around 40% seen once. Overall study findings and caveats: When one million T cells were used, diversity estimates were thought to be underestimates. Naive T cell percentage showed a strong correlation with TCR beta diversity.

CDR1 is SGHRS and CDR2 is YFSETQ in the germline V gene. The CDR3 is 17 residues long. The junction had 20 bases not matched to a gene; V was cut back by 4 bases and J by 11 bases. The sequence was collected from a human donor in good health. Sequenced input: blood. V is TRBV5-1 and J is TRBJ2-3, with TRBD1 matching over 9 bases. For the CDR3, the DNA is TGCGCCAGCAGCCAAGACCTCTGGGACAGGGCACAGATTGGGCAGTATTTT. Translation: CASSQDLWDRAQIGQYF.